There are many counts of the clone carrying this T cell receptor beta chain. What it binds is unknown. Blood genomic DNA input for TRB amplification was roughly 220-500 ng. This sample was taken from a study of T and B cells in COVID-19 patients. About the research overall: COVID-19 patients gave peripheral blood either during active infection or after recovery.

Multiplex PCR with BIOMED2 TRB-A/B primer pools amplified TRB rearrangements. TCRdb re-called the multiplex PCR reads through MiXCR, storing one row per CDR3 protein. The table shows about 2,500 distinct CDR3 sequences, with approximately 25% occurring only once. Findings and limits, study-wide: At recovery TRB diversity and richness exceeded healthy donors, after highly clonal active COVID-19 repertoires.

CDR3 length: 16 amino acids. Germline V gene sequence: CDR1 MNHEY, CDR2 SMNVEV (reference sequence). V was pared by 6 bases and J by 2 bases, with 20 bases between. This TCR was recovered from a human donor with active COVID-19. The sample comprised blood. This chain uses TRBV27 with TRBJ2-7; D is possibly TRBD2 (6 bases). The CDR3 spells CASSLLAVPGAYEQYF. CDR3 coding DNA: TGTGCCAGCAGCTTACTCGCAGTGCCGGGGGCCTACGAGCAGTACTTC.